The 12 T cell receptor beta chains below all came from one sample that was sequenced in a study of blood T cell repertoires in COVID-19 (dated by TCRdb to about 2020). The library was produced with the immunoSEQ multiplex PCR assay. What TCRdb holds here is the immuneACCESS table cut down to in-frame rearrangements. Part of the clones is not present; checked against another copy, under half of the missing clones reflect an unresolved V gene, and the others are unexplained. The table for this sample lists approximately 61,000 clones; around 85% of them were counted only once. The leading ten clones occupy 4.5% to 5.5% of the sample. The sequenced material came from peripheral blood. The origin of the receptors is a man aged 65 to 85 with acute or convalescent COVID-19.

This clone was detected a few times. This CDR3 reads CATSDSGTGVKGTQYF. CDR3 nucleotides: TGTGCCACCAGTGATTCCGGGACAGGGGTTAAGGGGACCCAGTACTTC. The chain combines TRBV24-1 with TRBJ2-5, with 10 bases aligning to TRBD1. CDR3 length: 16 residues. V gave up 2 bases and J gave up 7 bases; unmatched junction bases: 9. The germline V gene has CDR1 KGHDR and CDR2 SFDVKD.

This chain connects TRBV18 to TRBJ2-1; weak D call: TRBD2 (6 bases). The V gene's germline CDR1 is KGHSH and CDR2 LQKENI. Trimming removed 6 bases at V and 0 bases at J, with 15 bases between. The CDR3 has 16 residues. In DNA form, the CDR3 reads TGTGCCAGCTCCCTTCTTAGCGGTGTCTCCTACAATGAGCAGTTCTTC. This encodes CASSLLSGVSYNEQFF.

This clone has a handful of counts. This chain uses TRBV6-4 with TRBJ2-1; no reliable D call. Trimming pared 2 bases from V and 1 base from J, leaving 9 bases between. In germline, CDR1 is MRHNA, CDR2 SNTAGT. The CDR3 spans 15 residues. DNA for the CDR3: TGTGCCAGCAGTGACACCGACACATCCTACAATGAGCAGTTCTTC. This codes for CASSDTDTSYNEQFF.

This clone was seen once. J is TRBJ2-3 and V is TRBV7-3; a weak D match, TRBD2 (6 bases). CDR3 length: 14 amino acids. Germline loops: CDR1 SGHTA, CDR2 FQGTGA. V was trimmed by 2 bases and J by 2 bases, leaving 8 bases between them. CDR3 sequence (DNA): TGTGCCAGCAGCTTAGCGGGGAACACAGATACGCAGTATTTT. Encoded protein: CASSLAGNTDTQYF.

The chain couples TRBV15 to TRBJ1-4, with D possibly TRBD1 on 5 matching bases. The CDR3 has 17 residues. Germline-derived CDR1 and CDR2 are LNHNV and YYDKDF (reference sequence). Trimming took 1 base from V and 0 from J, leaving 12 bases between them. CDR3: CATSRVPPQATNEKLFF. The CDR3 DNA is TGTGCCACCAGCAGAGTCCCCCCACAGGCAACTAATGAAAAACTGTTTTTT. Using reference TRBV15 and TRBJ1-4 for the parts outside the CDR3, the full variable domain is DAMVIQNPRYQVTQFGKPVTLSCSQTLNHNVMYWYQQKSSQAPKLLFHYYDKDFNNEADTPDNFQSRRPNTSFCFLDIRSPGLGDTAMYLCATSRVPPQATNEKLFFGSGTQLSVL.

V gene TRBV5-1 combines with J gene TRBJ2-7; D remains ambiguous. Germline CDR1 SGHRS, CDR2 YFSETQ. The CDR3 is 15 amino acids. Trimming took 0 bases from V and 1 from J, leaving 11 bases between them. The CDR3 DNA reads TGCGCCAGCAGCTTGGTGGGCGCTTCATCCTACGAGCAGTACTTC. Amino acid sequence: CASSLVGASSYEQYF.

This sequence joins TRBV4-2 and TRBJ2-7; 12 positions agree with TRBD1. V was clipped by 0 bases and J by 2 bases; unmatched bases: 11. Germline-derived CDR1 and CDR2 are LGHNA and YNFKEQ. The CDR3 spans 19 residues. For the CDR3, the DNA is TGTGCCAGCAGCCAAGATAATCCCGGGACAGGGGGCCTTCCCTACGAGCAGTACTTC. This gives the protein CASSQDNPGTGGLPYEQYF.

The rearrangement links TRBV6-6 to TRBJ2-7; 10 positions match TRBD1. Germline V gene lookup returns CDR1 MNHNY and CDR2 SVGAGI (reference sequence). The V segment lost 4 bases and the J segment 5 bases; nucleotides outside the gene matches: 5. CDR3 length equals 14 residues. CDR3: CASSSDRGLNEQYF. The CDR3 coding sequence is TGTGCCAGCAGTTCAGACAGGGGGCTAAACGAGCAGTACTTC.

This clone appeared once. J is TRBJ2-3 and V is TRBV12-3 or TRBV12-4, with 8 bases that match TRBD1. Trimming removed 5 bases from V and 4 bases from J; junction bases left unmatched: 2. The CDR3 sequence is 13 residues long. The CDR3 sequence: CASSPTGADTQYF. CDR3 coding DNA: TGTGCCAGCAGTCCGACAGGGGCAGATACGCAGTATTTT.

The chain uses TRBV19 and TRBJ2-2, with a weak D call TRBD2 (5 bases). V dropped 7 bases and J dropped 7 bases, with 19 bases sitting between them. Germline loops: CDR1 LNHDA, CDR2 SQIVND (reference sequence). The CDR3 has 15 residues. The CDR3 sequence: CASNMGTTSLGELFF. In DNA, the CDR3 is TGTGCCAGTAATATGGGTACTACTAGTCTCGGGGAGCTGTTTTTT.

DNA for the CDR3: TGTGCCAGCAGTGACTCGACTAGTAAAAATGAGCAGTTCTTC. It encodes CASSDSTSKNEQFF. The gene calls are TRBV6-4 and TRBJ2-1; tentatively, D is TRBD2 (6 bases). The V and J ends lost 0 bases and 7 bases respectively, with 10 bases between them. Germline loops: CDR1 MRHNA, CDR2 SNTAGT. This CDR3 is built from 14 residues.

The gene calls are TRBV10-3 and TRBJ2-2, with 7 positions matching TRBD1. Germline assignment: CDR1 ENHRY and CDR2 SYGVKD. This CDR3 has 16 residues. Germline trimming cut 5 bases from V and 4 bases from J; bases unmatched to any gene: 10. The CDR3 here is CAISPGGAQITGELFF. The DNA for the CDR3 is TGTGCCATCAGTCCAGGGGGTGCTCAGATCACCGGGGAGCTGTTTTTT.